This T cell receptor (beta chain) was observed in a study of beta chain features in type 1 diabetes. For the study at large: Sorted cells numbering some 110 million were examined across all samples. Overall study results and limits: Shortening of TCRB CDR3s, moderate but significant, appeared in all four CD4+ subsets of Type 1 diabetes patients. Patients' naive, central memory and regulatory TCRB repertoires appeared more alike than those of healthy donors.

CD4+ cells of the naive, central memory, regulatory and stem cell-like memory types were sorted via CD45RO/CCR7/CD25/CD127/CD95/CD27. The CDR3 loop spans 17 amino acids. Germline V lookup: CDR1 GTSNPN, CDR2 SVGIG (reference sequence). V lost 0 bases and J lost 0, with 14 bases in between. The investigators reverse transcribed all of the isolated RNA, so they sequenced expressed TCRB transcripts. The repertoire was sequenced with immunoSEQ multiplex PCR; TCRdb's copy has only in-frame clones and lacks some. The profile shows about 660,000 clones, over 13% of them singletons. This clone has just a few counts. Its specificity is unknown.

Sequencing was performed on naive CD4+ T cells from blood. This chain connects TRBV30 to TRBJ1-4, with D possibly TRBD1 on 6 matching bases. The clonotype was recovered from a man younger than 35 with type 1 diabetes. The CDR3 loop is CAWSVGTLFATNEKLFF. The CDR3 DNA reads as TGTGCCTGGAGTGTCGGGACACTTTTTGCAACTAATGAAAAACTGTTTTTT.